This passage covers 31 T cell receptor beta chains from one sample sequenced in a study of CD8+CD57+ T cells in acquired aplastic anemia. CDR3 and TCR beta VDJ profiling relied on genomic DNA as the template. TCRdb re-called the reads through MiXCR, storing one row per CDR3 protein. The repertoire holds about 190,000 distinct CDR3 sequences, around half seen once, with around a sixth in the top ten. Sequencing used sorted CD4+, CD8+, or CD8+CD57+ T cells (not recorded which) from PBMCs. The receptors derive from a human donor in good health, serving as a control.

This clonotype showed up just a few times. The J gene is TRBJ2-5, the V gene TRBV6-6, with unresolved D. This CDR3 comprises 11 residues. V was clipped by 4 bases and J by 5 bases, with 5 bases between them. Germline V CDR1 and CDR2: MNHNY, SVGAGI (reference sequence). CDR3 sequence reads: CASSSTETQYF. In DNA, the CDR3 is TGTGCCAGCAGTTCTACCGAGACCCAGTACTTC.

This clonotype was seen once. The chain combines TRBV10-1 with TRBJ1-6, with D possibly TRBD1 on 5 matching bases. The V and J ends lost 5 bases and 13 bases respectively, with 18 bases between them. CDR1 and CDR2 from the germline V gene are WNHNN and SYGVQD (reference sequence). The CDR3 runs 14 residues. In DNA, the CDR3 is TGCGCCAGCAGTTTGGGGGGTATCTGGGCGCCCCTCCACTTT. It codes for CASSLGGIWAPLHF.

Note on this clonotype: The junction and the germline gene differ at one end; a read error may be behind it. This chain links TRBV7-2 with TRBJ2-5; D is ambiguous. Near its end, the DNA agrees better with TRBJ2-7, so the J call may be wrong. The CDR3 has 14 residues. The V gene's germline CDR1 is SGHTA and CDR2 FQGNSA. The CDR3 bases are TGTGCTAGCAGCTTAGTCAGGAACTCCTACGAGCAGTACTTC. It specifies CASSLVRNSYEQYF.

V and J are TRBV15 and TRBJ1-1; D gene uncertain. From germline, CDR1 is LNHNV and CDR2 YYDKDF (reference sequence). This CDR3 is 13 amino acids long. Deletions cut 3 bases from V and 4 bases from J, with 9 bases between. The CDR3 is CATSSSGFTEAFF. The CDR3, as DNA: TGTGCCACCAGCAGCTCGGGGTTCACTGAAGCTTTCTTT.

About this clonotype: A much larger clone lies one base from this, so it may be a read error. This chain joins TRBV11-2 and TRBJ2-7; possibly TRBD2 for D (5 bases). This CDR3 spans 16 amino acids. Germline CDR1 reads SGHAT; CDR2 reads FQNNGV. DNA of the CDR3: TGTGCCAGCAGCTTAGAATGTAGGCGGGCGCACTACGAGCGGTACTTC. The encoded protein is CASSLECRRAHYERYF. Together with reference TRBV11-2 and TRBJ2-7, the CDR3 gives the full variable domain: EAGVAQSPRYKIIEKRQSVAFWCNPISGHATLYWYQQILGQGPKLLIQFQNNGVVDDSQLPKDRFSAERLKGVDSTLKIQPAKLEDSAVYLCASSLECRRAHYERYFGPGTRLTVT.

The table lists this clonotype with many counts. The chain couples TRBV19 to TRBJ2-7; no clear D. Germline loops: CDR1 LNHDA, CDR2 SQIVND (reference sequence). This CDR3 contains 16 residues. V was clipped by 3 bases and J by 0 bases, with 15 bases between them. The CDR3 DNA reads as TGTGCCAGTAGTATTAGGATGCAGATTACCTCCTACGAGCAGTACTTC. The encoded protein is CASSIRMQITSYEQYF.

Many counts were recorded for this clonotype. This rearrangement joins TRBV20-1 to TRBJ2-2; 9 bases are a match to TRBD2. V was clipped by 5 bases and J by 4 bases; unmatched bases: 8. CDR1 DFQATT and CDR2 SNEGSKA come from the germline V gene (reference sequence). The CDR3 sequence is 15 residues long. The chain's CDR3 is CSAPSGDLGTGELFF. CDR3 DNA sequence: TGCAGTGCTCCTAGCGGGGACCTTGGCACCGGGGAGCTGTTTTTT.

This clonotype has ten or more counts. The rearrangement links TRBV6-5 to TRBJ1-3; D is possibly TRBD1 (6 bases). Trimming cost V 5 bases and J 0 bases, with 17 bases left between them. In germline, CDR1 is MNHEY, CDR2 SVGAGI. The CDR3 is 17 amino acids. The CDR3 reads CASSEWTDRLSGNTIYF. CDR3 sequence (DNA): TGTGCCAGCAGTGAATGGACAGACAGACTCTCTGGAAACACCATATATTTT.

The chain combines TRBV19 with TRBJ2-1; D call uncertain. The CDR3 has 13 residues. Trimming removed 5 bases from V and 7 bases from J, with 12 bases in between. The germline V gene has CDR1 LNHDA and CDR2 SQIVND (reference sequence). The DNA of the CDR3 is TGTGCCAGTAGTGTCAGCTTGGTAAATGAGCAGTTCTTC. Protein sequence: CASSVSLVNEQFF.

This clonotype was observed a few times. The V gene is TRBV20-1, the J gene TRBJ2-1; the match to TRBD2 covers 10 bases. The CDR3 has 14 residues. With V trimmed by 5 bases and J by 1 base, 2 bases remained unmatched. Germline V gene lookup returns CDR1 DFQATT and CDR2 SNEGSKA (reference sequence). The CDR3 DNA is TGCAGTGCTGGTAGCGGGAGGTCCTACAATGAGCAGTTCTTC. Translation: CSAGSGRSYNEQFF.

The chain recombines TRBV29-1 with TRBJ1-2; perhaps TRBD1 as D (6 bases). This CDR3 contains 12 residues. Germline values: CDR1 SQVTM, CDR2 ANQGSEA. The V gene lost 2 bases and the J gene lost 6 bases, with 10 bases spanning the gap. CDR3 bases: TGCAGCGTTGAAATGGGGGCTAATGGCTACACCTTC. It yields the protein CSVEMGANGYTF.

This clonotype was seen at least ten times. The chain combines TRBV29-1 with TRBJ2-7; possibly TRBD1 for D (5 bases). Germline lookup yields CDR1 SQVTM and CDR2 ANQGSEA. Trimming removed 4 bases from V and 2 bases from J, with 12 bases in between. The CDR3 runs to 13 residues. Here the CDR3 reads CSVAVQGPYEQYF. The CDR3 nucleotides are TGCAGCGTTGCTGTCCAGGGCCCCTACGAGCAGTACTTC.

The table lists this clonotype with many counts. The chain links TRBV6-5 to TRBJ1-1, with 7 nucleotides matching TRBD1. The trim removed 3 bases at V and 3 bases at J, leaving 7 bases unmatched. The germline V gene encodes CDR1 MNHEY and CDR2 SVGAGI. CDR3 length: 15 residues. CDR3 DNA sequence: TGTGCCAGCAGTTATTCCCGGACAGGCGACACTGAAGCTTTCTTT. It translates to CASSYSRTGDTEAFF.

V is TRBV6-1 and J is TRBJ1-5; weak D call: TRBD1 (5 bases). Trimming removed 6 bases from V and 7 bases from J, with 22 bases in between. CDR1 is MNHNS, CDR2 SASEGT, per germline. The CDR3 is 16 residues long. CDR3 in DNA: TGTGCCAGCAGGGCGCCTCAGGGCTTCGGGGAGCAGCCCCAGCATTTT. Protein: CASRAPQGFGEQPQHF.

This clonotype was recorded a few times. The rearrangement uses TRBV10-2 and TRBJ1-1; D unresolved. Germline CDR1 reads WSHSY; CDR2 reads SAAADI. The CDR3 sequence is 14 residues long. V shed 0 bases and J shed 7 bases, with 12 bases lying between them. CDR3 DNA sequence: TGCGCCAGCAGTGAGTCGGGCGACACCCGTGAAGCTTTCTTT. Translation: CASSESGDTREAFF.

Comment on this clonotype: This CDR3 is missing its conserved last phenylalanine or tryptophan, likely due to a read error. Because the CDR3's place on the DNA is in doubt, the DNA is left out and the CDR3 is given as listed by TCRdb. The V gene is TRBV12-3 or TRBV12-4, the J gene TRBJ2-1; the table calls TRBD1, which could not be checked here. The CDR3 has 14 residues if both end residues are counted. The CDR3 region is CASSFGQGRNEQTL.

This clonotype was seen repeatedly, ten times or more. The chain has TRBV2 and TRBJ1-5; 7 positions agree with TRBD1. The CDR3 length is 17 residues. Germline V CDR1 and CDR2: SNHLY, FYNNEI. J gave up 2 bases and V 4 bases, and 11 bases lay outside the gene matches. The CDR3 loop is CASSVRQGELGNQPQHF. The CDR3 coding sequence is TGTGCCAGCAGTGTCCGACAGGGAGAACTGGGCAATCAGCCCCAGCATTTT.

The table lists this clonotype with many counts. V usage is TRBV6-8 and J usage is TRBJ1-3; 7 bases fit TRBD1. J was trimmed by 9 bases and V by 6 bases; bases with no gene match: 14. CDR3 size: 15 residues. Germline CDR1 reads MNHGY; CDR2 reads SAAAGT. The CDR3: CASSSTGLGDSTIYF. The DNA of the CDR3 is TGTGCCAGCAGCTCGACAGGGTTAGGCGATTCCACCATATATTTT.

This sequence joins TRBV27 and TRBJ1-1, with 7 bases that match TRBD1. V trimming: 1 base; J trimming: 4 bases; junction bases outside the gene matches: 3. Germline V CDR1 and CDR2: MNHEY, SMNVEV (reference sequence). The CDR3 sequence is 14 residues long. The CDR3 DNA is TGTGCCAGCAGTTTATACGCAGGGGGCACTGAAGCTTTCTTT. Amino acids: CASSLYAGGTEAFF.

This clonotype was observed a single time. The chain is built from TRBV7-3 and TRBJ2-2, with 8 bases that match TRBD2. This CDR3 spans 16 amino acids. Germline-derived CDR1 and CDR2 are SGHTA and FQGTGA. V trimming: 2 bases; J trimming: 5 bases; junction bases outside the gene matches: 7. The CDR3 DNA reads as TGTGCCAGCAGCTTAGCGGGGGGCGCGGCGACCGGGGAGCTGTTTTTT. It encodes CASSLAGGAATGELFF.

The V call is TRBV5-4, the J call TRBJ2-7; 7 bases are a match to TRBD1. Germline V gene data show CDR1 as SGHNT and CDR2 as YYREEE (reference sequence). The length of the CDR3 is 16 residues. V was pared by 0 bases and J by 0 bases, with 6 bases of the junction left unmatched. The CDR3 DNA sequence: TGTGCCAGCAGCTTGGTGAGGGGGCTAGGCTCCTACGAGCAGTACTTC. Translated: CASSLVRGLGSYEQYF.

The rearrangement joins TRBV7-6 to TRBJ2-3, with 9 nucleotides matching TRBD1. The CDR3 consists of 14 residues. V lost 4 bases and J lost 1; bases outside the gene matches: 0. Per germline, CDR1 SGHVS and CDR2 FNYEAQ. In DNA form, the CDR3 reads TGTGCCAGCAGCTGGACAGGGGGCACAGATACGCAGTATTTT. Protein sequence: CASSWTGGTDTQYF.

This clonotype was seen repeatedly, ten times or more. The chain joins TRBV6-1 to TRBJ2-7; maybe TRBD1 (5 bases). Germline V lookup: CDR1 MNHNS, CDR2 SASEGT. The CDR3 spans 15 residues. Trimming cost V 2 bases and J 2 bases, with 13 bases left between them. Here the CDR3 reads CASSEPGFIPYEQYF. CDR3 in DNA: TGTGCCAGCAGTGAACCAGGGTTTATCCCCTACGAGCAGTACTTC.

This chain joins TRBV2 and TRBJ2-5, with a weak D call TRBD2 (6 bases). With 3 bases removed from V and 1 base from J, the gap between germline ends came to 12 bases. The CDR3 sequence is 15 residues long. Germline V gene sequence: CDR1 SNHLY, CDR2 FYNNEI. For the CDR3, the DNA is TGTGCCAGCAGTGAGGGGGGAATTAGCCAAGAGACCCAGTACTTC. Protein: CASSEGGISQETQYF.

CDR3 in amino acids: CASSTASRGRWHEQFF. CDR3 DNA sequence: TGTGCCAGTAGTACGGCCAGCAGGGGAAGATGGCATGAGCAGTTCTTC. This chain connects TRBV19 to TRBJ2-1, with D perhaps TRBD1 (6 bases). The CDR3 has 16 residues. V lost 4 bases and J 8 bases, leaving 21 bases between the germline ends. Per the germline V gene, CDR1 is LNHDA and CDR2 is SQIVND (reference sequence).

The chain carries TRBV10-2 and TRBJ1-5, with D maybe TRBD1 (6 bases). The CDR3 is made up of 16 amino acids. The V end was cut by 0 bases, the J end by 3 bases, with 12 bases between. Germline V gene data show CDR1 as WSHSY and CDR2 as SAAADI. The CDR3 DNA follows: TGCGCCAGCAGTGAGTCGTTCAGGGGACTCAATCAGCCCCAGCATTTT. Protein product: CASSESFRGLNQPQHF.

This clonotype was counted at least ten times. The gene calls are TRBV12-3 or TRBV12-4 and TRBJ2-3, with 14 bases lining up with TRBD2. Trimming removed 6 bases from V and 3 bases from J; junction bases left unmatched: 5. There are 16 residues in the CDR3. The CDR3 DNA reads TGTGCCAGCAGCTTCTGGACTAGCGGGGGGACAGATACGCAGTATTTT. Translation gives CASSFWTSGGTDTQYF.

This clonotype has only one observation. In nucleotides, the CDR3 is TGCGCCAGCAGCTTGGGACGGGGGGGACAGGGCTCTAGAGACACCATATATTTT. Translation: CASSLGRGGQGSRDTIYF. The chain uses TRBV5-1 and TRBJ1-3; 9 bases map to TRBD1. V shed 0 bases, J shed 8 bases, and the junction held 15 bases outside the gene matches. The CDR3 contains 18 residues. The germline V gene encodes CDR1 SGHRS and CDR2 YFSETQ.

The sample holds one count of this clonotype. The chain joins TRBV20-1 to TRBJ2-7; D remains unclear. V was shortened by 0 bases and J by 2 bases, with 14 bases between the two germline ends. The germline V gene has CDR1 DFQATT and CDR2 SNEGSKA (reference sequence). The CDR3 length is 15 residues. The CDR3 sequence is CSARDLAAITYEQYF. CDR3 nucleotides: TGCAGTGCTAGAGATCTGGCGGCTATTACCTACGAGCAGTACTTC.

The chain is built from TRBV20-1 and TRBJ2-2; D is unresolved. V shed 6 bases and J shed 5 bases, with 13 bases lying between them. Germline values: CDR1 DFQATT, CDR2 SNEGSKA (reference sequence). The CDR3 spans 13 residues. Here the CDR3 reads CSAKDAGTGELFF. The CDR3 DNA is TGCAGTGCCAAGGACGCTGGGACCGGGGAGCTGTTTTTT.

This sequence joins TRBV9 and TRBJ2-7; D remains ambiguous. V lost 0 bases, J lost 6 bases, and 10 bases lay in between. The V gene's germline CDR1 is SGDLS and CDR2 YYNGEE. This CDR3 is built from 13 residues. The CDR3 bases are TGTGCCAGCAGCGTAGTGCCGGGTGGCGAGCAGTACTTC. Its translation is CASSVVPGGEQYF. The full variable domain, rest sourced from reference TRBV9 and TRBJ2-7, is DSGVTQTPKHLITATGQRVTLRCSPRSGDLSVYWYQQSLDQGLQFLIQYYNGEERAKGNILERFSAQQFPDLHSELNLSSLELGDSALYFCASSVVPGGEQYFGPGTRLTVT.